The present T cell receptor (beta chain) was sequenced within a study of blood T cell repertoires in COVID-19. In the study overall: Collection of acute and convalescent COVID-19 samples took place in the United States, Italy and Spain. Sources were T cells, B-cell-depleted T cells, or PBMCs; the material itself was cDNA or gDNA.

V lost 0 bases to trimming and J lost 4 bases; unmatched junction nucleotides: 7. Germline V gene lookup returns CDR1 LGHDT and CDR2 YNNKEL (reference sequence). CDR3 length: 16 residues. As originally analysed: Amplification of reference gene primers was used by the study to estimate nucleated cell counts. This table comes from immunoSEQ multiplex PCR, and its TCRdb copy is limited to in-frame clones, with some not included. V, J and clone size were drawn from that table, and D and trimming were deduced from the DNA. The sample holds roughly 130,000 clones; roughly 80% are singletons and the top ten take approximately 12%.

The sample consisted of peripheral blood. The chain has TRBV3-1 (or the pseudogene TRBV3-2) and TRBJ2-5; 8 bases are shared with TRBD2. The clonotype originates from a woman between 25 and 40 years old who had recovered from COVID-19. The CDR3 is CASSQDFRGGRETQYF. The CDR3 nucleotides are TGTGCCAGCAGCCAAGATTTCCGGGGGGGCCGAGAGACCCAGTACTTC.